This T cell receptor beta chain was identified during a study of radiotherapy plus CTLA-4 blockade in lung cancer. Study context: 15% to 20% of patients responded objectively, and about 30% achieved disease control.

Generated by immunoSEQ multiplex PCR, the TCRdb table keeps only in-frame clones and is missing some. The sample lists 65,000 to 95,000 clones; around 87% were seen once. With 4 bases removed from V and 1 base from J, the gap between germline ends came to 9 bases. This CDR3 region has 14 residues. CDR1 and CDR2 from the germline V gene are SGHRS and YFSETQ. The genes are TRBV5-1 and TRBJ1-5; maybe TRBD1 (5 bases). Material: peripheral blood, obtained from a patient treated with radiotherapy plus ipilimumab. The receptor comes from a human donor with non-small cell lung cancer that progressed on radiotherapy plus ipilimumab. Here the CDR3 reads CASSPGLSNQPQHF. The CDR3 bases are TGCGCCAGCAGCCCGGGACTGAGCAATCAGCCCCAGCATTTT. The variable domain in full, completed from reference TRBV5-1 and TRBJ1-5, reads KAGVTQTPRYLIKTRGQQVTLSCSPISGHRSVSWYQQTPGQGLQFLFEYFSETQRNKGNFPGRFSGRQFSNSRSEMNVSTLELGDSALYLCASSPGLSNQPQHFGDGTRLSIL.